Given below is one T cell receptor (beta chain) in context. Its antigen remains unidentified. The same CDR3 arises from other DNA sequences in this sample as well. This record comes from a study of memory CD4+ T cells and cytomegalovirus serostatus. Study-level findings and limits: Each of roughly 65 CMV-associated TCRbeta sequences occurred in one to five individuals. Repertoires predicted CMV serostatus with median bootstrapped AUC of about 0.95. The CMV-associated TCR signature appears largely within the CD4+ memory repertoire.

The assay was immunoSEQ multiplex PCR, and TCRdb's table has in-frame clones only and misses some. Among about 54,000 clones listed, around 79% were seen once. Single viable CD3+CD4+CD8-CD45RO+ cells were sorted as the memory CD4+ T cells. Per germline, CDR1 SGDLS and CDR2 YYNGEE. The CDR3 extends over 15 amino acids. The junction had 4 bases not matched to a gene; V was cut back by 0 bases and J by 4 bases. This TCR derives from an adult in good health and CMV-seropositive. The V and J genes are TRBV9 and TRBJ2-1; 7 bases fit TRBD2. Material: memory CD4+ T cells from blood. CDR3 in amino acids: CASSVDGRSYNEQFF. The CDR3 DNA reads TGTGCCAGCAGCGTAGACGGGAGGTCTTACAATGAGCAGTTCTTC.